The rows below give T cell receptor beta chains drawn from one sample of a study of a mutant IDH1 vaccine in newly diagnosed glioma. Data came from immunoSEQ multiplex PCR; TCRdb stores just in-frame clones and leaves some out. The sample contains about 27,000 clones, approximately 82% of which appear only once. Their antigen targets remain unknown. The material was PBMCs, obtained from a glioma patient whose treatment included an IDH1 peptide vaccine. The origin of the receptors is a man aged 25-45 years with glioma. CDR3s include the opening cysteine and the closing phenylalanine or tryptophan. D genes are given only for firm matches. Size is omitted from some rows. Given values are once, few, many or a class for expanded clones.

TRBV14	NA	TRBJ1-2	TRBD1	TGTGCCAGCAGCCACCCCCGGACAGGGGGAAACTATGGCTACACCTTC	CASSHPRTGGNYGYTF
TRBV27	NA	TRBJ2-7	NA	TGTGCCAGCAGTTCGGCAGGGCTAGGGGAGCAGTACTTC	CASSSAGLGEQYF
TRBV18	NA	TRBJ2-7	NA	TGTGCCAGCTCACCACTGATGGGGAGGAGCTCCTACGAGCAGTACTTC	CASSPLMGRSSYEQYF
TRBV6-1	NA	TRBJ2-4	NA	TGTGCCAGCAGTGAAGTCGCGGACAAGAAAAACATTCAGTACTTC	CASSEVADKKNIQYF
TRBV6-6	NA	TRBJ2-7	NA	TGTGCCAGCAGCTATATAAGGGACTACGAGCAGTACTTC	CASSYIRDYEQYF
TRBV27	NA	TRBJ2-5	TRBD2	TGTGCCAGCAGTTTTACTAGCGGGGAGGGGACCCAGTACTTC	CASSFTSGEGTQYF
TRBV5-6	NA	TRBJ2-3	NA	TGTGCCAGCAGCCCAGGGGGGCCTAGCACAGATACGCAGTATTTT	CASSPGGPSTDTQYF
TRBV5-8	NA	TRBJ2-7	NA	TGTGCCAGCAGCTCCAGGGTTTCCTACGAGCAGTACTTC	CASSSRVSYEQYF
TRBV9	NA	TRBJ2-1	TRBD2	TGTGCCAGCAGAAAGGGACTAGCCAGTTACAATGAGCAGTTCTTC	CASRKGLASYNEQFF
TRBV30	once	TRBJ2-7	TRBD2	TGTGCCTGGACGGGACTAGCGGGAGCCTACGAGCAGTACTTC	CAWTGLAGAYEQYF
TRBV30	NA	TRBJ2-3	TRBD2	TGTGCCTGGAGTGGCGCAAGCGGGGGGGCAGATACGCAGTATTTT	CAWSGASGGADTQYF
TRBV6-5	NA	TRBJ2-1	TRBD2	TGTGCCAGCAGTCGGTCTAGCGGGACCTACAATGAGCAGTTCTTC	CASSRSSGTYNEQFF
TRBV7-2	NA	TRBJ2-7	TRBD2	TGTGCCAGCAGCTTAGGTTCTCTTTTCGAGCGGGGGTTCACCTACGAGCAGTACTTC	CASSLGSLFERGFTYEQYF
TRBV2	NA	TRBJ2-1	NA	TGTGCCAGCAGTGAAGGACTAAACAATGAGCAGTTCTTC	CASSEGLNNEQFF
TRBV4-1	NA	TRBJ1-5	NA	TGCGCCAGCAGCCAGGGAAGGGAGGGCAATCAGCCCCAGCATTTT	CASSQGREGNQPQHF
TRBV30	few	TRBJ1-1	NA	TGTGCCTGGAGTATAAACATTAACACTGAAGCTTTCTTT	CAWSININTEAFF